Reported below is one TCR beta chain. Using immunoSEQ multiplex PCR, the repertoire was profiled, and TCRdb retains in-frame clones only, with some absent. This sample has over 50,000 clones, with 85% found just once. This sample was taken from a study of blood T cell repertoires in COVID-19. Looked up from germline, CDR1 is MNHEY and CDR2 is SMNVEV (reference sequence). The CDR3 extends over 18 amino acids. V was shortened by 2 bases and J by 0 bases, with 19 bases between the two germline ends. Material for sequencing was peripheral blood. This chain uses TRBV27 with TRBJ1-2, with a weak D call TRBD1 (5 bases). The sequence was collected from a man in his 70s with acute or convalescent COVID-19. The CDR3 loop is CASSLVGQGRGSNYGYTF. The CDR3 DNA reads TGTGCCAGCAGTTTAGTCGGGCAGGGAAGAGGATCTAACTATGGCTACACCTTC.